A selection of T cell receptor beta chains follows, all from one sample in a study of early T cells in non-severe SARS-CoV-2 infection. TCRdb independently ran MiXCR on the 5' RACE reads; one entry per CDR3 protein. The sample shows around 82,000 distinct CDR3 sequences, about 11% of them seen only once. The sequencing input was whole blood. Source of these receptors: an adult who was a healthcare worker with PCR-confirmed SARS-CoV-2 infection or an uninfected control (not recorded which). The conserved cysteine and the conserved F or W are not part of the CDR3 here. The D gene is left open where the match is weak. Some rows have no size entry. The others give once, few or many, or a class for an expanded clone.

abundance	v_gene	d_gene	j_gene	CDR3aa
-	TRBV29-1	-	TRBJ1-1	SVAGSDTEAF
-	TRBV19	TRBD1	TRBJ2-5	TSSSRGWETQY
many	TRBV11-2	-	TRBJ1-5	ASSLWGNQPQH
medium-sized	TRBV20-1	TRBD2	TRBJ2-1	SATSESSYNEQF
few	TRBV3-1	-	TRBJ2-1	ASSRAETRQSRNEQF
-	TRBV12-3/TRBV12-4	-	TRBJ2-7	AGSLAWTYEQY
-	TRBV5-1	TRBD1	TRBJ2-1	ASSRDRGRDEQF
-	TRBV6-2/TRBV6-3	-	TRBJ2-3	ASRPLAFSTDTQY
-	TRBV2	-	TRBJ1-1	ASRRRGTTEAF
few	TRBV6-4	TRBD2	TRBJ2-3	ASSDSTSGASTDTQY
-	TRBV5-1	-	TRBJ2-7	ASSPGLDSQFYEQY
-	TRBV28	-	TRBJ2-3	ASGRQGHITDTQY
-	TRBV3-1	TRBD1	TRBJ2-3	ASSPGTESTDTQY
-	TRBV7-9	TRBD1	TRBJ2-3	ASSPFDRGPYTDTQY
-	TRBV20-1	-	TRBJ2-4	SARDLIIQY
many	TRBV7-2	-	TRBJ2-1	ASSLGGRSYNEQF
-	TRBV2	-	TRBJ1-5	ASTGEVTQPQH
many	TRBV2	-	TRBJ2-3	ASNGVGTDTQY
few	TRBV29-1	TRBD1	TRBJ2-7	SVVGTGSNEQY
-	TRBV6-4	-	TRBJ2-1	ASTPYGGAYNEQF
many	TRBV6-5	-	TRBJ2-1	ASSSRAPPKQF
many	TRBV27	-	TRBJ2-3	ASRSGADTQY
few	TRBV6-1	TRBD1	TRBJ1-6	ASSATGYGDSPLH
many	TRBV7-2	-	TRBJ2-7	ASSSEVGVWSY
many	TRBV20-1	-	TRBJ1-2	SAGGGGNYGYT
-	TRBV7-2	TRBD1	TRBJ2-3	ASSATGPTDTQY
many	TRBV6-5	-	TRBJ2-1	ASRLSPGVNEQF
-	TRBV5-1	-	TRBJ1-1	ASSLVGGRNTEAF
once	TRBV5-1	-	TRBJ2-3	ASSLGYGSTDTQY
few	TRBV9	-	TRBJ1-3	ASSVDNPSGNTIY
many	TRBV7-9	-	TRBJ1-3	ASSHLLSSENTIY
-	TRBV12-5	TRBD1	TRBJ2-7	ASGWSTQGAREQY
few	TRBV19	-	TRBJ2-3	ASSGSSTSTDTQY
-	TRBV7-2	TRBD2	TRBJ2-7	ASSSYGGVSYEQY